This T cell receptor beta chain was identified during a study of T cells in tumors after PD-1 blockade. Sequencing was performed with immunoSEQ multiplex PCR; in TCRdb, only in-frame clones are kept and a portion is missing. The data contain approximately 45,000 clones, 65% to 80% of them singletons. The CDR3 totals 15 residues. Germline CDR1 is LGHDT and CDR2 is YNNKEL (reference sequence). V lost 1 base to trimming and J lost 0 bases, with 10 bases between them. The TCR was taken from a human donor with advanced basal cell or squamous cell carcinoma (not recorded which). The gene calls are TRBV3-1 (or the pseudogene TRBV3-2) and TRBJ2-7; D is uncertain. The source was PBMCs, collected before anti-PD-1 therapy. The CDR3 DNA sequence: TGTGCCAGCAGCCAAGTTTCGCACTCCTCCTACGAGCAGTACTTC. It specifies CASSQVSHSSYEQYF.